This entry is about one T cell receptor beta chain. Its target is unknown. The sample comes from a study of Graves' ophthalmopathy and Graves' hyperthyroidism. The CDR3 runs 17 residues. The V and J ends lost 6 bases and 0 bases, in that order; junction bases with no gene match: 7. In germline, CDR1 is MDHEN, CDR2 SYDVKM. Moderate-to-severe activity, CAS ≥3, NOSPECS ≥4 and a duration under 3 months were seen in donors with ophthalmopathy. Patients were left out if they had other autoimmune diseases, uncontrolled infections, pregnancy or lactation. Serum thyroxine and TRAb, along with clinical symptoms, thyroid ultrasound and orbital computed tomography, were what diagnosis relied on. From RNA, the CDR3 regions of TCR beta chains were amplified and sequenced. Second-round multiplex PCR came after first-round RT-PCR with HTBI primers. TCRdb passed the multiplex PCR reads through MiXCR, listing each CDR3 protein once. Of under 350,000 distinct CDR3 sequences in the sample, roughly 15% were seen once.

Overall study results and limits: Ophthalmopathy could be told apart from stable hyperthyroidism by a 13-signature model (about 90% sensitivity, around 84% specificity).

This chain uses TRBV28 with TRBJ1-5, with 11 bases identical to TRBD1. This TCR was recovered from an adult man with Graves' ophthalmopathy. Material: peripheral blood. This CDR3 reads CASRPGQGGYSNQPQHF. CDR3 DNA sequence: TGTGCCAGCAGACCGGGACAGGGGGGATATAGCAATCAGCCCCAGCATTTT. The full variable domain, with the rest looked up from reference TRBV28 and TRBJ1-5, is DVKVTQSSRYLVKRTGEKVFLECVQDMDHENMFWYRQDPGLGLRLIYFSYDVKMKEKGDIPEGYSVSREKKERFSLILESASTNQTSMYLCASRPGQGGYSNQPQHFGDGTRLSIL.